Detailed here is one TCR beta chain. These data are taken from a study of blood T cell repertoires in COVID-19. Study background: Acute and convalescent COVID-19 specimens originated in the United States, Italy and Spain. PBMCs, B-cell-depleted T cells, or T cells provided the cDNA or gDNA that made up the material.

In the original analysis: Amplified reference gene primers provided the basis for estimating nucleated cell counts. The data were produced by immunoSEQ multiplex PCR, yet TCRdb's version contains in-frame clones alone and is incomplete. Clone size and V and J calls were adopted from that table, with D and trimming inferred from the DNA. The sample lists about half a million clones, approximately 85% occurring once. There are 11 residues in the CDR3. Deletions cut 7 bases from V and 5 bases from J, with 12 bases between. Germline CDR1 reads DFQATT; CDR2 reads SNEGSKA (reference sequence). This clonotype was sampled from a human donor in a cohort sampled during active COVID-19. The chain joins TRBV20-1 to TRBJ2-7; tentative D call: TRBD1 (5 bases). The sample comprised peripheral blood. The CDR3: CSGGRVNEQYF. Here the CDR3 DNA reads TGCAGTGGAGGCAGGGTTAACGAGCAGTACTTC.